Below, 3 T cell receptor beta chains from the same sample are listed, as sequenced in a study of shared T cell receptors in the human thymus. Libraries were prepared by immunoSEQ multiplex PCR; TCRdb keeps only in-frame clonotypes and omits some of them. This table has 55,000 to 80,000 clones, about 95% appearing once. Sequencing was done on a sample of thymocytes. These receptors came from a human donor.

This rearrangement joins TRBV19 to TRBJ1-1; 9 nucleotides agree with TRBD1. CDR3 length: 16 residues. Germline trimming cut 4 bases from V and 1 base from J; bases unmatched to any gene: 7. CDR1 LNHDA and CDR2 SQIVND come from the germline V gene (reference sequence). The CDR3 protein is CASSTRTGVGNTEAFF. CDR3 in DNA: TGTGCCAGTAGTACTCGGACAGGGGTGGGGAACACTGAAGCTTTCTTT.

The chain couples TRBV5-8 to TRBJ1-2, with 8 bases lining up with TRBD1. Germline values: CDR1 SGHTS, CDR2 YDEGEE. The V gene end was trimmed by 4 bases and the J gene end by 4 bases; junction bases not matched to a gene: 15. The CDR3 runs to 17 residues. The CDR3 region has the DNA TGTGCCAGCAGCGTCACGGACAGGGACCGGTGGCGCTATGGCTACACCTTC. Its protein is CASSVTDRDRWRYGYTF.

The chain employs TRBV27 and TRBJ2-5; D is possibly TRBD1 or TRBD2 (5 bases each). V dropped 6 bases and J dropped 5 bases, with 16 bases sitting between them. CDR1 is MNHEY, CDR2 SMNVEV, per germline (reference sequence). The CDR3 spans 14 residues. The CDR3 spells CASSTSRGAETQYF. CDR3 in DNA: TGTGCCAGCAGCACTTCGAGGGGCGCGGAGACCCAGTACTTC.